This TCR beta chain comes out of a study of blood T cell repertoires in COVID-19. The CDR3 runs to 15 residues. The germline V and J ends were trimmed by 7 bases and 0 bases, with 13 bases remaining between them. Germline CDR1 is MDHEN and CDR2 is SYDVKM. As handled by the study authors: Reference gene primer amplification gave nucleated cell count estimates. Libraries were prepared by immunoSEQ multiplex PCR; TCRdb keeps only in-frame clonotypes and omits some of them. The V and J calls and the clone size are those of that table, but D and trimming were determined from the DNA. Among more than 35,000 clones listed, 90% were seen once.

The rearrangement uses TRBV28 and TRBJ1-5, with a tentative D call TRBD1 (6 bases). The source of this sequence is a human donor in a cohort sampled during active COVID-19. The sequencing input was peripheral blood. The CDR3 loop is CASTPGRGSNQPQHF. CDR3 in DNA: TGTGCCAGCACCCCGGGCAGGGGTAGCAATCAGCCCCAGCATTTT.